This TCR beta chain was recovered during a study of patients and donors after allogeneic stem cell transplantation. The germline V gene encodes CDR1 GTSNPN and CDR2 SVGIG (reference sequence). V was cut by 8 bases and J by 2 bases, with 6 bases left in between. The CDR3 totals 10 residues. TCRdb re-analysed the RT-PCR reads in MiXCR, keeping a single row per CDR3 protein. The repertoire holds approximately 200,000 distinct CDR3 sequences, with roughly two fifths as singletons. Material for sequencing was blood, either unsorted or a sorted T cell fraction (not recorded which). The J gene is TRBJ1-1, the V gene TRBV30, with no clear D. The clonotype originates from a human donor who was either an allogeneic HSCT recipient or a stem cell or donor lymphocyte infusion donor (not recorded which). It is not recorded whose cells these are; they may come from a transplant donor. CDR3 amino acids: CAAINTEAFF. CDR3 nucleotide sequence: TGTGCCGCTATCAACACTGAAGCTTTCTTT.